The T cell receptor beta chain under discussion was sequenced for a study of T cells in Graves' hyperthyroidism and ophthalmopathy. General observations from the study: In the blood, most expanded thyroid clonotypes above 0.001 appeared as well. The model forecast ophthalmopathy, anticipating it by a median around 6.5 months before onset. A 13 V-J model separated ophthalmopathy from stable hyperthyroidism.

Around 9.9 ml of fresh peripheral blood supplied the PBMCs. Researchers took RNA transcripts and amplified the TCR beta CDR3 regions from them. In the first-round RT-PCR of the TCR CDR3, the HTBI primer set was used. One entry per CDR3 protein, called by TCRdb with MiXCR from the multiplex PCR reads. This sample has fewer than 350,000 distinct CDR3 sequences, with roughly an eighth found just once. This clonotype was observed at least ten times. Its antigen is not identified. The V segment lost 4 bases and the J segment 4 bases; nucleotides outside the gene matches: 8. Germline CDR1 reads SEHNR; CDR2 reads FQNEAQ (reference sequence). The CDR3 is 15 amino acids.

The chain links TRBV7-9 to TRBJ2-3; TRBD2 matches at 7 bases. This clonotype originated in a woman aged 40 to 50 with Graves' hyperthyroidism. Sequenced sample: blood. CDR3 nucleotide sequence: TGTGCCAGCAGCTCCTCGGGACTATTCCCAGATACGCAGTATTTT. Encoded protein: CASSSSGLFPDTQYF.